The clone carrying this T cell receptor (beta chain) was picked up one time. Antigen: not known. The data originate from a study of shared clonotypes between healthy human individuals. Study-level results: Clonotypes not shared had lower generation probabilities than those common to all four donors. It was anticipated that sequencing depth would influence how many clonotypes donors shared.

Produced via immunoSEQ multiplex PCR; TCRdb's table is partial and in-frame only. The sample contains 550,000 to 850,000 clones, around 70% of which appear only once. CDR3 size: 14 residues. Looked up from germline, CDR1 is SGHNT and CDR2 is YYREEE (reference sequence). J was trimmed by 5 bases and V by 4 bases; bases with no gene match: 8. The source material was memory CD4+ T cells sorted from blood. Subset noted: CD45RA-negative fraction. The sequence was collected from a young woman in good health. This chain connects TRBV5-4 to TRBJ2-7; TRBD1 matches 8 bases. The CDR3 nucleotides read TGTGCCAGCAGCAACCCCACAGGGGGACACGAGCAGTACTTC. It specifies CASSNPTGGHEQYF.